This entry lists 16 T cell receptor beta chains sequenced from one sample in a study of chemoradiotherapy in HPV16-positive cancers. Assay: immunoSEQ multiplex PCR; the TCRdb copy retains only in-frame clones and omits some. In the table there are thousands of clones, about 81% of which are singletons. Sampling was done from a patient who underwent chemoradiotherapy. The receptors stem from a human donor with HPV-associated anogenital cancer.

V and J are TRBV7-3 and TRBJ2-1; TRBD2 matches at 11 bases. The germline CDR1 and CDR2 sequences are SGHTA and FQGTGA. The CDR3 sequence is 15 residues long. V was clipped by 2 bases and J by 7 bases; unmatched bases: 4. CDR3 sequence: CASSLRSGGANEQFF. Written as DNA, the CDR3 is TGTGCCAGCAGCTTACGTAGCGGGGGGGCAAATGAGCAGTTCTTC.

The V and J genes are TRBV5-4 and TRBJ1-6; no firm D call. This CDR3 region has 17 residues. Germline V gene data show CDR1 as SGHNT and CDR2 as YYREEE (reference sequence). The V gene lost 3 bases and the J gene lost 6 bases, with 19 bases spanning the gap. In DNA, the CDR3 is TGTGCCAGCAGCTCGGACGGCAAGGCGAAGGGTAATTCACCCCTCCACTTT. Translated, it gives CASSSDGKAKGNSPLHF.

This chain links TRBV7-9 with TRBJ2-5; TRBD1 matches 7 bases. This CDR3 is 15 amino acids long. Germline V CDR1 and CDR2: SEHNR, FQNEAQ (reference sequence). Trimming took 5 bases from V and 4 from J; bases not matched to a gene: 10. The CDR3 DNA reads TGTGCCAGCAGCCCGGCGACAGGGATGGGAGAGACCCAGTACTTC. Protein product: CASSPATGMGETQYF.

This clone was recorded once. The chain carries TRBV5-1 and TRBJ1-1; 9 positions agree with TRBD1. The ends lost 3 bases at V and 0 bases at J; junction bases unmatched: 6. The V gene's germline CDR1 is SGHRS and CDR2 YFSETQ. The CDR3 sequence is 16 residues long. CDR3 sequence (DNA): TGCGCCAGCAGCTACGGGACAGGGCCCATGAACACTGAAGCTTTCTTT. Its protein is CASSYGTGPMNTEAFF.

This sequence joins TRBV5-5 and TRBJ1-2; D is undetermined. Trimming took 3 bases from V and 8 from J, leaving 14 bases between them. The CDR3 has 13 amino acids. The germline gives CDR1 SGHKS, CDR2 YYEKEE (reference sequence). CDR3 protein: CASSSGRDYGYTF. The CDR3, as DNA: TGTGCCAGCAGCTCCGGACGGGATTACGGCTACACCTTC. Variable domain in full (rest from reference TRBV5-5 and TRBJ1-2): DAGVTQSPTHLIKTRGQQVTLRCSPISGHKSVSWYQQVLGQGPQFIFQYYEKEERGRGNFPDRFSARQFPNYSSELNVNALLLGDSALYLCASSSGRDYGYTFGSGTRLTVV.

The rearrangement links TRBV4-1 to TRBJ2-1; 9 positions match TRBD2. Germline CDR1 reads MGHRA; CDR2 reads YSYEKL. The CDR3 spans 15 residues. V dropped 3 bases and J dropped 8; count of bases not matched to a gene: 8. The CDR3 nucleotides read TGCGCCAGCAGCCATCACGGGACTAGCAGGGATGAGCAGTTCTTC. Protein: CASSHHGTSRDEQFF.

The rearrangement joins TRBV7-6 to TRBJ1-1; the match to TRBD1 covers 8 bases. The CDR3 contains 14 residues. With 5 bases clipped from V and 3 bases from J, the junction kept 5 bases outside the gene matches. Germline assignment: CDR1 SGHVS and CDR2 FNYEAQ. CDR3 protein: CASSPRQGYTEAFF. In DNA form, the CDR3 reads TGTGCCAGCAGCCCACGACAGGGGTACACTGAAGCTTTCTTT. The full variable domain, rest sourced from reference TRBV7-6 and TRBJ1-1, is GAGVSQSPRYKVTKRGQDVALRCDPISGHVSLYWYRQALGQGPEFLTYFNYEAQQDKSGLPNDRFSAERPEGSISTLTIQRTEQRDSAMYRCASSPRQGYTEAFFGQGTRLTVV.

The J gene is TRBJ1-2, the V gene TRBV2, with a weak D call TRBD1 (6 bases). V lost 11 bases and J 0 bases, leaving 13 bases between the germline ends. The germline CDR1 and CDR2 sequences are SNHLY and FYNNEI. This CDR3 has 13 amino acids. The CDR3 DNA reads TGTGCCGGGCGGGGGCCAGCTAACTATGGCTACACCTTC. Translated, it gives CAGRGPANYGYTF.

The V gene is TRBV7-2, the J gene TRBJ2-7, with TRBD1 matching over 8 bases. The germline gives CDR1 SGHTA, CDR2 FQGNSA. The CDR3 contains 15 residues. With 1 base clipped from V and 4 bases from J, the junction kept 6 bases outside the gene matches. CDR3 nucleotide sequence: TGTGCCAGCAGCTTAGATGCAGGGGGCGTTTACGAGCAGTACTTC. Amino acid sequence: CASSLDAGGVYEQYF.

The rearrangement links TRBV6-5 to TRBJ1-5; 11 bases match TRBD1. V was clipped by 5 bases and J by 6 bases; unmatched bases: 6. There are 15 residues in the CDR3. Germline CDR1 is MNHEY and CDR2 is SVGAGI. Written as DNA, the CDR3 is TGTGCCAGCAGTCCGGACAGGGGGCCCGTTCAGCCCCAGCATTTT. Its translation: CASSPDRGPVQPQHF.

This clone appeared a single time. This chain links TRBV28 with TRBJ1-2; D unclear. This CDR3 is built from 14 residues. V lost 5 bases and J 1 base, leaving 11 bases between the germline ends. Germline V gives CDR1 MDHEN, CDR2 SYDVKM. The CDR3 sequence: CASSPPSINYGYTF. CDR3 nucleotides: TGTGCCAGCAGTCCCCCCTCCATTAACTATGGCTACACCTTC.

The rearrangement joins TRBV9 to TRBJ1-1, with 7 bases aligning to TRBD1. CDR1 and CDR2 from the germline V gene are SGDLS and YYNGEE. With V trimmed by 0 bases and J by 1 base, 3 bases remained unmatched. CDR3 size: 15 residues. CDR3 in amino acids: CASSVGTGANTEAFF. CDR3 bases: TGTGCCAGCAGCGTAGGAACAGGGGCGAACACTGAAGCTTTCTTT.

The DNA for the CDR3 is TGTGCCAGCAGTCCAACCCTCGGGACTTTGAACACCGGGGAGCTGTTTTTT. Protein product: CASSPTLGTLNTGELFF. The chain joins TRBV28 to TRBJ2-2; tentatively, D is TRBD2 (6 bases). CDR3 length equals 17 residues. Germline V gene lookup returns CDR1 MDHEN and CDR2 SYDVKM. Trimming shortened V by 5 bases and J by 1 base, and 17 bases separated the two germline ends.

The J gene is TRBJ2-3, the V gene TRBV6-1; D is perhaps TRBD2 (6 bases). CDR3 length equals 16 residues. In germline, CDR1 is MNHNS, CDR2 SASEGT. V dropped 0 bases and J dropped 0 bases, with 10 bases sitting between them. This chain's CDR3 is CASSEARGSSTDTQYF. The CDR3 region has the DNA TGTGCCAGCAGTGAAGCACGGGGGTCTAGCACAGATACGCAGTATTTT.

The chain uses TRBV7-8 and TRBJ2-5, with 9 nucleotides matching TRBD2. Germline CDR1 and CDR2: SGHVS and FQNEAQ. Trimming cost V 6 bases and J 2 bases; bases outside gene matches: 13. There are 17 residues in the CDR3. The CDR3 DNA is TGTGCCAGCAGATCCAAAATTGGCGGGAGGGCGCAAGAGACCCAGTACTTC. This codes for CASRSKIGGRAQETQYF.

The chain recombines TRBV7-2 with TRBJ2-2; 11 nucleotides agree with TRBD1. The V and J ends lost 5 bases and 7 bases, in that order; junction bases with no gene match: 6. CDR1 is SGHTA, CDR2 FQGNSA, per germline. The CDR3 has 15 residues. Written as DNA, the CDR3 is TGTGCCAGCAGCACCGGGACAGGGGGTCACGGGGAGCTGTTTTTT. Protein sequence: CASSTGTGGHGELFF.